What follows are 15 T cell receptor beta chains derived from one specimen sequenced in a study of OX40 agonist ivuxolimab in advanced cancers. Here immunoSEQ multiplex PCR was the method, and the copy in TCRdb shows in-frame clones only, minus some. Among roughly 91,000 clones listed, approximately 95% were seen once. The sequences come from CD4+ or CD8+ T cells sorted from blood, collected in a trial of the OX40 agonist ivuxolimab. Receptor source: an adult with an advanced solid tumor such as melanoma, head and neck, liver or kidney cancer.

The CDR3 DNA sequence: TGTGCCAGCAGCTTAGGCCCGGCCAACCAAGAGACCCAGTACTTC. It is translated as CASSLGPANQETQYF. The V and J genes are TRBV11-2 and TRBJ2-5; no reliable D call. Germline V gives CDR1 SGHAT, CDR2 FQNNGV. Trimming cost V 1 base and J 0 bases, with 9 bases left between them. The length of the CDR3 is 15 residues.

The rearrangement links TRBV19 to TRBJ1-2; D is undetermined. Germline values: CDR1 LNHDA, CDR2 SQIVND (reference sequence). V lost 3 bases and J 1 base, leaving 6 bases between the germline ends. The CDR3 sequence is 13 residues long. The CDR3 spells CASSMRDNYGYTF. In DNA, the CDR3 is TGTGCCAGTAGTATGCGGGATAACTATGGCTACACCTTC.

The chain has TRBV1 and TRBJ2-7; TRBD2, the table's D call, was not compared with the DNA. TRBV1 is noted as a pseudogene. The CDR3 has 13 residues. The DNA for the CDR3 is TGCACCAGCAGGTTGGACTGCCCCTACGAGCAGTACTTC. As protein: CTSRLDCPYEQYF.

The chain links TRBV5-6 to TRBJ2-1, with a possible D match to TRBD2 (6 bases). In germline, CDR1 is SGHDT, CDR2 YYEEEE. This CDR3 is 15 amino acids long. Trimming shortened V by 0 bases and J by 9 bases, and 16 bases separated the two germline ends. The CDR3 coding sequence is TGTGCCAGCAGCTTGGGGGCGGGGTCGTGGGGTGAGCAGTTCTTC. As protein: CASSLGAGSWGEQFF.

This chain uses TRBV6-1 with TRBJ2-1; D remains ambiguous. Trimming removed 0 bases at V and 11 bases at J, with 11 bases between. The CDR3 contains 13 residues. Germline CDR1 MNHNS, CDR2 SASEGT. The CDR3 here is CASSEAVDDKQFF. The CDR3 bases are TGTGCCAGCAGTGAAGCTGTAGACGATAAGCAGTTCTTC.

The genes are TRBV19 and TRBJ2-7; possible D gene TRBD1, 5 bases. Germline loops: CDR1 LNHDA, CDR2 SQIVND (reference sequence). V was shortened by 6 bases and J by 4 bases, with 13 bases between the two germline ends. The CDR3 totals 13 residues. The CDR3 DNA sequence: TGTGCCAGTAGGGGGCCAAATGGTTACGAGCAGTACTTC. Encoded protein: CASRGPNGYEQYF.

This chain links TRBV28 with TRBJ2-6; 8 nucleotides line up with TRBD1. Germline CDR1 is MDHEN and CDR2 is SYDVKM. The V gene end was trimmed by 8 bases and the J gene end by 0 bases; junction bases not matched to a gene: 0. This CDR3 region has 14 residues. The CDR3 reads CASGQGSGANVLTF. The CDR3 nucleotides are TGTGCCAGCGGACAGGGCTCTGGGGCCAACGTCCTGACTTTC. Full variable domain (missing parts from reference TRBV28 and TRBJ2-6): DVKVTQSSRYLVKRTGEKVFLECVQDMDHENMFWYRQDPGLGLRLIYFSYDVKMKEKGDIPEGYSVSREKKERFSLILESASTNQTSMYLCASGQGSGANVLTFGAGSRLTVL.

The chain combines TRBV5-1 with TRBJ2-7; possibly TRBD1 for D (6 bases). The germline V gene encodes CDR1 SGHRS and CDR2 YFSETQ. The CDR3 runs 14 residues. V shed 0 bases and J shed 1 base, with 8 bases lying between them. CDR3 region: CASSLVGGSYEQYF. DNA of the CDR3: TGCGCCAGCAGCTTGGTAGGGGGTTCCTACGAGCAGTACTTC.

A word on this clone: The same CDR3 is also encoded by other DNA sequences in this sample. V is TRBV4-3 and J is TRBJ2-7; D may be TRBD1 (6 bases). The V end lost 1 base, the J end lost 7 bases, and 17 bases lay between the germline ends. CDR1 is LGHNA and CDR2 is YSLEER in the germline V gene. CDR3 length: 15 residues. CDR3 coding DNA: TGCGCCAGCAGCCAAGGTCCGACTGGGGGCTATGAGCAGTACTTC. This encodes CASSQGPTGGYEQYF.

The chain combines TRBV7-2 with TRBJ1-4, with unresolved D. Germline-derived CDR1 and CDR2 are SGHTA and FQGNSA. V gave up 1 base and J gave up 8 bases, with 11 bases separating them. The CDR3 contains 14 residues. CDR3 residues: CASSLVFPGEKLFF. In DNA, the CDR3 is TGTGCCAGCAGCTTAGTGTTCCCCGGGGAAAAACTGTTTTTT.

The CDR3 DNA reads as TGTGCCAGCAGTTTTTCGACAGGGGAAGCTTTCTTT. This encodes CASSFSTGEAFF. The chain combines TRBV6-9 with TRBJ1-1, with 7 bases lining up with TRBD1. V trimming: 4 bases; J trimming: 8 bases; junction bases outside the gene matches: 4. The CDR3 covers 12 residues. The V gene's germline CDR1 is MNHGY and CDR2 SVAAGI.

The gene calls are TRBV28 and TRBJ2-7; 9 nucleotides match TRBD1. Germline CDR1 and CDR2: MDHEN and SYDVKM. The CDR3 has 14 amino acids. Trimming took 6 bases from V and 2 from J; bases not matched to a gene: 5. CDR3 residues: CASRRRDRAYEQYF. The CDR3 DNA reads TGTGCCAGCAGGCGTAGGGACAGGGCCTACGAGCAGTACTTC.

V usage is TRBV2 and J usage is TRBJ2-1, with 13 bases identical to TRBD2. The CDR3 length is 16 residues. J gave up 4 bases and V 7 bases, and 7 bases lay outside the gene matches. Germline-derived CDR1 and CDR2 are SNHLY and FYNNEI. CDR3 nucleotide sequence: TGTGCCAGCAACCTACTAGCGGGAGGGTCTTACAATGAGCAGTTCTTC. This translates into CASNLLAGGSYNEQFF.

J is TRBJ1-4 and V is TRBV15, with 7 bases lining up with TRBD1. This CDR3 has 16 amino acids. V dropped 5 bases and J dropped 0; count of bases not matched to a gene: 6. From germline, CDR1 is LNHNV and CDR2 YYDKDF (reference sequence). The CDR3 nucleotides read TGTGCCACCAGCGAACGAACAGGGGCAACTAATGAAAAACTGTTTTTT. It yields the protein CATSERTGATNEKLFF.

In this sample, this clone turned up once. The rearrangement uses TRBV4-2 and TRBJ1-1; D not resolved. The germline V gene has CDR1 LGHNA and CDR2 YNFKEQ. The CDR3 length is 14 residues. Trimming stripped 4 bases from V and 4 bases from J, with 13 bases between. The CDR3 sequence: CASSLAVGPTEAFF. In DNA, the CDR3 is TGTGCCAGCAGCCTCGCTGTTGGTCCCACTGAAGCTTTCTTT.